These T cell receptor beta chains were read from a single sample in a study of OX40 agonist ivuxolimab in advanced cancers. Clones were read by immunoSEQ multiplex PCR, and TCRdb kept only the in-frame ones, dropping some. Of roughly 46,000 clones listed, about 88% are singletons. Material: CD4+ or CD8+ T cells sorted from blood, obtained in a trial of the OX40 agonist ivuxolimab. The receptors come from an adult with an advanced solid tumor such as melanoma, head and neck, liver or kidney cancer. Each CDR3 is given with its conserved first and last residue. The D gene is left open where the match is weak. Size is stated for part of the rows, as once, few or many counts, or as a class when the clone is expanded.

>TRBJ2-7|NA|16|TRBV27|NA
CASSLRYGGKGDEQYF
TGTGCCAGCAGTTTACGGTATGGGGGGAAAGGCGACGAGCAGTACTTC
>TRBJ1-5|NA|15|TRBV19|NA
CASSIVAGSNQPQHF
TGTGCCAGTAGTATAGTAGCAGGGAGCAATCAGCCCCAGCATTTT
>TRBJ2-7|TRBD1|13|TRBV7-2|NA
CASSPGQGYEQYF
TGTGCCAGCAGCCCGGGACAGGGGTACGAGCAGTACTTC
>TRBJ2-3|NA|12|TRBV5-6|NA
CASSLGQNTQYF
TGTGCCAGCAGCTTGGGACAGAATACGCAGTATTTT
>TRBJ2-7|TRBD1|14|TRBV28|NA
CASSFRGQGNEQYF
TGTGCCAGCAGTTTTAGGGGACAGGGTAACGAGCAGTACTTC
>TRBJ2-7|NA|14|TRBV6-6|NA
CASSTTGSGYEQYF
TGTGCCAGCAGCACTACAGGGTCAGGCTACGAGCAGTACTTC
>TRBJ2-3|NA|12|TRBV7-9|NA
CASTVAADTQYF
TGTGCCAGCACCGTGGCGGCAGATACGCAGTATTTT
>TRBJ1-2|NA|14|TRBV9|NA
CASSSSVGLNGYTF
TGTGCCAGCAGCTCATCCGTGGGGCTGAATGGCTACACCTTC
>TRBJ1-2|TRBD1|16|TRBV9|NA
CASSDPPGTGHYGYTF
TGTGCCAGCAGCGATCCACCCGGGACAGGGCACTATGGCTACACCTTC
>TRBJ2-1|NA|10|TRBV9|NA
CASSGREQFF
TGTGCCAGCAGCGGGCGTGAGCAGTTCTTC
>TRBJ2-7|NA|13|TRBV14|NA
CATPERFWGEQYF
TGTGCCACCCCTGAGCGGTTTTGGGGTGAGCAGTACTTC
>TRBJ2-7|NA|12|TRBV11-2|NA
CASSSLFDEQYF
TGTGCCAGCAGCTCCTTATTCGACGAGCAGTACTTC
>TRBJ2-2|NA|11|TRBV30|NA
CAWSPHRGAVF
TGTGCCTGGAGTCCTCACCGGGGAGCTGTTTTT
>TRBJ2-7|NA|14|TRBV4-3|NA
CASSYQQGSYEQYF
TGCGCCAGCAGTTACCAACAGGGTTCCTACGAGCAGTACTTC
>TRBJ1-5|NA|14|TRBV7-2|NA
CASSLGGGLQPQHF
TGTGCCAGCAGCTTAGGCGGGGGCCTTCAGCCCCAGCATTTT
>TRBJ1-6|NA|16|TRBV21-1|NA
CAFPRAGFSYNSPLHF
TGTGCCTTCCCCCGGGCGGGATTCTCCTATAATTCACCCCTCCACTTT
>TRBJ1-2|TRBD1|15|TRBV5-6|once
CASSIGTGGGYGYTF
TGTGCCAGCAGCATAGGGACAGGGGGTGGCTATGGCTACACCTTC
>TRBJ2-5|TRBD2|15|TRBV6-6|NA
CASSRTSGGKETQYF
TGTGCCAGCAGTCGGACTAGCGGGGGGAAAGAGACCCAGTACTTC
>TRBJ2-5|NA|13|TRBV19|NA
CASSMTDGETQYF
TGTGCCAGTAGTATGACAGATGGGGAGACCCAGTACTTC
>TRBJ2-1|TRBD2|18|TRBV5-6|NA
CASSLYWTSERYYNEQFF
TGTGCCAGCAGCCTATACTGGACTAGCGAACGCTACTACAATGAGCAGTTCTTC
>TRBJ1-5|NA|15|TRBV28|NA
CASSYREVSNQPQHF
TGTGCCAGCAGTTACAGGGAGGTGAGCAATCAGCCCCAGCATTTT
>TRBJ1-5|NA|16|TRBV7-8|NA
CASSLADRLRDQPQHF
TGTGCCAGCAGCTTAGCCGACAGGCTTCGCGATCAGCCCCAGCATTTT
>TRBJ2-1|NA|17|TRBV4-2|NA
CASSRGQADLAYNEQFF
TGTGCCAGCAGCCGAGGACAAGCGGACCTCGCCTACAATGAGCAGTTCTTC
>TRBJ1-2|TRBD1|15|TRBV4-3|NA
CASSHYQGAWYGYTF
TGCGCCAGCAGCCATTACCAGGGGGCATGGTATGGCTACACCTTC
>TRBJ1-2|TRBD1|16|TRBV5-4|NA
CASSLDRGLPNYGYTF
TGTGCCAGCAGCTTGGACAGGGGCCTACCTAACTATGGCTACACCTTC
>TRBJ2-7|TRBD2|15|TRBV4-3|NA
CASSQGTSGAYEQYF
TGCGCCAGCAGCCAGGGGACTAGCGGAGCCTACGAGCAGTACTTC
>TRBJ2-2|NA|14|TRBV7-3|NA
CASSSRDWTGELFF
TGTGCCAGCAGCTCCCGGGATTGGACCGGGGAGCTGTTTTTT
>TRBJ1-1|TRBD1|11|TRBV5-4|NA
CASLAGGRAFF
TGTGCCAGCCTAGCAGGGGGCAGGGCTTTCTTT
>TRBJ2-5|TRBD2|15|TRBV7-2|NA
CASRGGTDPKETQYF
TGTGCCAGCAGGGGGGGGACCGATCCAAAAGAGACCCAGTACTTC
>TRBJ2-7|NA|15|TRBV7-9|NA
CASSLEVGSTYEQYF
TGTGCCAGCAGCTTAGAAGTGGGCAGCACCTACGAGCAGTACTTC
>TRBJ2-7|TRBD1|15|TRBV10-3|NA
CAISDPDRAAYEQYF
TGTGCCATCAGTGACCCAGACAGGGCGGCTTACGAGCAGTACTTC
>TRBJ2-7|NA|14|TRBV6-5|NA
CASSYSRGTYEQYF
TGTGCCAGCAGTTACTCCCGGGGAACCTACGAGCAGTACTTC
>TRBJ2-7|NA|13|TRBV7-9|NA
CASSLGADYEQYF
TGTGCCAGCAGCTTAGGCGCAGACTACGAGCAGTACTTC
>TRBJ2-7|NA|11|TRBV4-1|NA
CASSQGFEQYF
TGCGCCAGCAGCCAAGGGTTTGAGCAGTACTTC
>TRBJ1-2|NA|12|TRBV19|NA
CASSPNGYGYTF
TGTGCCAGTAGTCCAAACGGGTATGGCTACACCTTC
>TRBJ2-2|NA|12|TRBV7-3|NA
CASSSLGGELFF
TGTGCCAGCAGCTCCCTGGGAGGGGAGCTGTTTTTT
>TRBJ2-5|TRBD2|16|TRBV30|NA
CAWSVLAGDPGETQYF
TGTGCCTGGAGTGTACTAGCGGGTGATCCTGGAGAGACCCAGTACTTC
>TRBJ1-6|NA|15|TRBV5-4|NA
CASSALQGGLSPLHF
TGTGCCAGCAGCGCGTTACAGGGCGGATTGTCACCCCTCCACTTT
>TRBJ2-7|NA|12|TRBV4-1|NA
CASSQGNYEQYF
TGCGCCAGCAGCCAAGGGAACTACGAGCAGTACTTC
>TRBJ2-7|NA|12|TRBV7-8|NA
CASSFAGYEQYF
TGTGCCAGCAGCTTCGCCGGGTACGAGCAGTACTTC
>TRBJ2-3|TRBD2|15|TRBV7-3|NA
CASSLTSGIGDTQYF
TGTGCCAGCAGCTTGACTAGCGGGATAGGAGATACGCAGTATTTT
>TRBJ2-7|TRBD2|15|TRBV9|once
CASSPGTRWAYEQYF
TGTGCCAGCAGCCCCGGGACTAGATGGGCCTACGAGCAGTACTTC
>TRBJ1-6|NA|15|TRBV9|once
CASSAGGNYNSPLHF
TGTGCCAGCAGCGCAGGAGGAAACTATAATTCACCCCTCCACTTT